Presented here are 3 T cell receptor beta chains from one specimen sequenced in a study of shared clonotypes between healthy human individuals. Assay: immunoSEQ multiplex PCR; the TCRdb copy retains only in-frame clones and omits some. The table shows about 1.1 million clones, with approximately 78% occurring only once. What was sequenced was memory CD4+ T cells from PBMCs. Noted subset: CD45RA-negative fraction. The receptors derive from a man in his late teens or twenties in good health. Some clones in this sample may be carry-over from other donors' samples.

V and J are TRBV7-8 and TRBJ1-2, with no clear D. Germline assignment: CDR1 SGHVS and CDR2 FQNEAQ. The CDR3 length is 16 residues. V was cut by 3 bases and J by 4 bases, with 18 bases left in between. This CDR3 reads CASSFSVPVQPYGYTF. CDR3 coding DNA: TGTGCCAGCAGCTTTTCAGTCCCGGTTCAGCCCTATGGCTACACCTTC.

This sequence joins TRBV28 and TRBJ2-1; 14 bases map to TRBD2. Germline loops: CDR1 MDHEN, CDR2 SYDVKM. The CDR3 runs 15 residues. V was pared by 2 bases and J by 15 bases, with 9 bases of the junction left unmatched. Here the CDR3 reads CASSLAGLAGEVPFF. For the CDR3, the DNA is TGTGCCAGCAGTTTAGCGGGACTAGCGGGAGAAGTGCCGTTCTTC.

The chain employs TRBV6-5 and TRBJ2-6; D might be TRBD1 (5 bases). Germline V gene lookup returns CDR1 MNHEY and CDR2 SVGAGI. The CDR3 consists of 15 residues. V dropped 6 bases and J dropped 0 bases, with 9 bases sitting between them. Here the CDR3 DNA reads TGTGCCAGCAGCCGACAGCCCTCTGGGGCCAACGTCCTGACTTTC. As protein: CASSRQPSGANVLTF.